This TCR beta chain was observed in a study of memory CD4+ T cells and cytomegalovirus serostatus. TCRdb's table, derived via immunoSEQ multiplex PCR, lists solely in-frame clones and lacks some. The profile covers roughly 45,000 clones, with 78% appearing a single time and 0.78% taken by the ten largest. CDR1 and CDR2 from the germline V gene are SNHLY and FYNNEI. V lost 6 bases to trimming and J lost 1 base, with 11 bases between them. The length of the CDR3 is 14 residues. Single viable CD3+CD4+CD8-CD45RO+ cells were sorted as the memory CD4+ T cells. This clone was recorded only once. The receptor was derived from an adult in good health and CMV-seronegative. The chain recombines TRBV2 with TRBJ2-3; no clear D gene. What was sequenced was memory CD4+ T cells from blood. The CDR3 region has the DNA TGTGCCAGCAGGCCCCGACCAGGCACAGATACGCAGTATTTT. Translated, it gives CASRPRPGTDTQYF.